These T cell receptor beta chains were read from a single sample in a study of cytomegalovirus exposure and HLA in healthy donors. The protocol was immunoSEQ multiplex PCR, while the TCRdb copy is restricted to in-frame clones and leaves out a portion. The data show about 200,000 clones, 80% seen once. The sample taken for sequencing was PBMCs. The receptors come from a woman in her 40s in good health and CMV-seronegative. CDR3s include the opening cysteine and the closing phenylalanine or tryptophan. A D gene is named only where the DNA matches it firmly. Where a row states a size, it is once, few, many or the class of an expanded clone; other rows omit it.

J: TRBJ2-3
size: few
D: TRBD2
V: TRBV5-1
CDR3: CASSLDGRAPDTQYF
DNA: TGCGCCAGCAGCTTGGACGGGAGGGCCCCCGATACGCAGTATTTT

J: TRBJ2-3
size: -
D: -
V: TRBV5-1
CDR3: CASSLGAVTDTQYF
DNA: TGCGCCAGCAGCTTGGGGGCAGTCACAGATACGCAGTATTTT

J: TRBJ2-3
size: -
D: -
V: TRBV5-1
CDR3: CASSPVMLPDTQYF
DNA: TGCGCCAGCAGCCCAGTCATGTTACCAGATACGCAGTATTTT

J: TRBJ1-3
size: once
D: TRBD1
V: TRBV7-2
CDR3: CASRLQGSYGNTIYF
DNA: TGTGCCAGCAGATTACAGGGGAGCTATGGAAACACCATATATTTT

J: TRBJ1-6
size: -
D: TRBD1
V: TRBV9
CDR3: CASSVTGTVNSPLHF
DNA: TGTGCCAGCAGCGTGACCGGGACAGTTAATTCACCCCTCCACTTT

J: TRBJ1-5
size: -
D: -
V: TRBV6-1
CDR3: CASIPPGNQPQHF
DNA: TGTGCCAGCATCCCCCCCGGCAATCAGCCCCAGCATTTT

J: TRBJ2-3
size: -
D: -
V: TRBV25-1
CDR3: CASSEDRWATDTQYF
DNA: TGTGCCAGCAGTGAAGATCGGTGGGCCACAGATACGCAGTATTTT

J: TRBJ1-1
size: -
D: TRBD1
V: TRBV5-8
CDR3: CASSLGPTGGTAFF
DNA: TGTGCCAGCAGCTTGGGGCCGACAGGGGGCACAGCTTTCTTT

J: TRBJ1-1
size: -
D: TRBD1
V: TRBV19
CDR3: CASSPDRGGTEAFF
DNA: TGTGCCAGTAGTCCAGACAGGGGAGGCACTGAAGCTTTCTTT

J: TRBJ1-1
size: -
D: TRBD1
V: TRBV27
CDR3: CATRITGGGTEAFF
DNA: TGTGCCACCAGGATAACAGGGGGCGGCACTGAAGCTTTCTTT

J: TRBJ2-1
size: -
D: -
V: TRBV5-1
CDR3: CASSLQRDNEQFF
DNA: TGCGCCAGCAGCTTGCAACGGGACAATGAGCAGTTCTTC

J: TRBJ2-1
size: -
D: TRBD1
V: TRBV18
CDR3: CASSPDRVGNEQFF
DNA: TGTGCCAGCTCACCCGACAGGGTTGGGAATGAGCAGTTCTTC

J: TRBJ1-4
size: -
D: -
V: TRBV7-9
CDR3: CASSLAKATGTGEKLFF
DNA: TGTGCCAGCAGCTTAGCGAAGGCTACAGGGACGGGTGAAAAACTGTTTTTT

J: TRBJ2-3
size: -
D: TRBD2
V: TRBV15
CDR3: CATSRLAGASDTQYF
DNA: TGTGCCACCAGCAGACTAGCGGGAGCTTCAGATACGCAGTATTTT

J: TRBJ1-5
size: -
D: -
V: TRBV6-5
CDR3: CASSYEADQPQHF
DNA: TGTGCCAGCAGTTATGAGGCCGATCAGCCCCAGCATTTT

J: TRBJ2-2
size: few
D: -
V: TRBV7-2
CDR3: CASSSGLNTGELFF
DNA: TGTGCCAGCAGCTCGGGACTTAACACCGGGGAGCTGTTTTTT

J: TRBJ2-7
size: -
D: TRBD1
V: TRBV5-8
CDR3: CASSWDSSRYEQYF
DNA: TGTGCCAGCAGCTGGGACAGCTCAAGGTACGAGCAGTACTTC

J: TRBJ2-3
size: -
D: TRBD2
V: TRBV11-3
CDR3: CASSLRTSGSKSDTQYF
DNA: TGTGCCAGCAGCTTGCGGACTAGCGGGAGTAAGTCAGATACGCAGTATTTT

J: TRBJ1-2
size: -
D: -
V: TRBV19
CDR3: CASSLPAGQPPFYGYTF
DNA: TGTGCCAGTAGTTTACCCGCCGGACAGCCACCATTCTATGGCTACACCTTC

J: TRBJ1-5
size: once
D: TRBD1
V: TRBV7-2
CDR3: CASSSGTGDLRPQHF
DNA: TGTGCCAGCAGCTCCGGGACAGGAGACCTTCGGCCCCAGCATTTT

J: TRBJ2-1
size: -
D: -
V: TRBV5-1
CDR3: CASSLGSRRINNEQFF
DNA: TGCGCCAGCAGCTTGGGGAGTAGACGGATTAACAATGAGCAGTTCTTC

J: TRBJ2-1
size: -
D: TRBD2
V: TRBV30
CDR3: CAWSARLAGGINEQFF
DNA: TGTGCCTGGAGTGCCCGACTAGCGGGAGGTATCAATGAGCAGTTCTTC

J: TRBJ1-1
size: -
D: TRBD1
V: TRBV6-6
CDR3: CASSHYLDRVSAFF
DNA: TGTGCCAGCAGTCATTACCTCGACAGGGTGTCAGCTTTCTTT

J: TRBJ2-7
size: -
D: -
V: TRBV11-3
CDR3: CASSPSRAYVRRYF
DNA: TGTGCCAGCAGCCCCTCAAGAGCGTATGTGAGACGGTACTTC

J: TRBJ1-1
size: -
D: TRBD1
V: TRBV13
CDR3: CASSQEGTGGENTEAFF
DNA: TGTGCCAGCAGCCAGGAGGGGACAGGGGGAGAGAACACTGAAGCTTTCTTT

J: TRBJ1-3
size: once
D: -
V: TRBV6-6
CDR3: CASTGHLSGNTIYF
DNA: TGTGCCAGCACGGGACATCTTTCTGGAAACACCATATATTTT

J: TRBJ2-2
size: -
D: TRBD1
V: TRBV5-1
CDR3: CASSLTSTGYTGELFF
DNA: TGCGCCAGCAGCTTGACCTCGACAGGGTACACCGGGGAGCTGTTTTTT

J: TRBJ1-1
size: -
D: -
V: TRBV7-2
CDR3: CASSLESTHTEAFF
DNA: TGTGCCAGCAGCTTAGAGTCGACTCACACTGAAGCTTTCTTT

J: TRBJ2-3
size: -
D: TRBD2
V: TRBV5-1
CDR3: CASWGGTSTDTQYF
DNA: TGCGCCAGTTGGGGGGGGACTAGCACAGATACGCAGTATTTT

J: TRBJ2-1
size: -
D: -
V: TRBV2
CDR3: CASSERQGSSYNEQFF
DNA: TGTGCCAGCAGTGAACGGCAGGGGAGCTCCTACAATGAGCAGTTCTTC

J: TRBJ1-2
size: -
D: -
V: TRBV5-5
CDR3: CASSSTGNYGYTF
DNA: TGTGCCAGCAGCTCGACCGGGAACTATGGCTACACCTTC

J: TRBJ2-7
size: -
D: -
V: TRBV6-1
CDR3: CASSSGTKGEQYF
DNA: TGTGCCAGCAGTTCCGGGACAAAGGGCGAGCAGTACTTC

J: TRBJ1-2
size: -
D: TRBD1
V: TRBV30
CDR3: CAWSRGGDRTPTF
DNA: TGTGCCTGGAGTCGAGGCGGGGACAGAACTCCTACCTTC

J: TRBJ1-1
size: -
D: -
V: TRBV29-1
CDR3: CSALGYGNTEAFF
DNA: TGCAGCGCCCTCGGGTATGGGAACACTGAAGCTTTCTTT

J: TRBJ2-2
size: -
D: TRBD2
V: TRBV7-9
CDR3: CASSPGLASLGELFF
DNA: TGTGCCAGCAGCCCGGGACTAGCGTCTTTGGGGGAGCTGTTTTTT

J: TRBJ2-7
size: -
D: -
V: TRBV5-4
CDR3: CASSLRSASYEQYF
DNA: TGTGCCAGCAGCTTGCGTAGCGCCTCCTACGAGCAGTACTTC

J: TRBJ1-3
size: few
D: -
V: TRBV11-3
CDR3: CASSLEGAVGNTIYF
DNA: TGTGCCAGCAGCTTAGAAGGGGCGGTTGGAAACACCATATATTTT

J: TRBJ1-2
size: -
D: -
V: TRBV5-6
CDR3: CASSLEGRGYGYTF
DNA: TGTGCCAGCAGCTTGGAGGGTCGGGGTTATGGCTACACCTTC

J: TRBJ1-1
size: -
D: TRBD1
V: TRBV7-2
CDR3: CASSGTGATEAFF
DNA: TGTGCCAGCAGTGGAACAGGGGCAACTGAAGCTTTCTTT

J: TRBJ2-7
size: -
D: -
V: TRBV5-1
CDR3: CASSPNTYEQYF
DNA: TGCGCCAGCAGCCCCAACACCTACGAGCAGTACTTC

J: TRBJ2-1
size: few
D: TRBD2
V: TRBV7-3
CDR3: CASSLSPGGGFEQFF
DNA: TGTGCCAGCAGCTTAAGCCCGGGAGGGGGGTTTGAGCAGTTCTTC

J: TRBJ2-7
size: -
D: -
V: TRBV19
CDR3: CASSIGTQGYEQYF
DNA: TGTGCCAGTAGTATCGGAACACAGGGATACGAGCAGTACTTC

J: TRBJ2-2
size: -
D: -
V: TRBV11-2
CDR3: CASSSYIKLFF
DNA: TGTGCCAGCAGCTCCTATATTAAGCTGTTTTTT

J: TRBJ2-3
size: -
D: TRBD2
V: TRBV4-3
CDR3: CASSQDLLAGGPPDTQYF
DNA: TGCGCCAGCAGCCAAGATCTACTAGCGGGAGGGCCGCCAGATACGCAGTATTTT

J: TRBJ1-1
size: -
D: TRBD1
V: TRBV29-1
CDR3: CSVSTGDTEAFF
DNA: TGCAGCGTAAGTACAGGGGACACTGAAGCTTTCTTT

J: TRBJ1-2
size: -
D: -
V: TRBV30
CDR3: CAWASTYGYTF
DNA: TGTGCCTGGGCGTCAACTTATGGCTACACCTTC

J: TRBJ1-1
size: -
D: -
V: TRBV5-4
CDR3: CASRLGGESTEAFF
DNA: TGTGCCAGCAGGTTGGGGGGGGAAAGCACTGAAGCTTTCTTT

J: TRBJ1-2
size: -
D: TRBD1
V: TRBV10-3
CDR3: CAISLDRSMGYTF
DNA: TGTGCCATCAGCCTGGACAGGTCTATGGGCTACACCTTC

J: TRBJ2-5
size: -
D: TRBD2
V: TRBV4-1
CDR3: CASGRGETQYF
DNA: TGCGCCAGTGGGAGGGGAGAGACCCAGTACTTC

J: TRBJ2-1
size: -
D: TRBD2
V: TRBV4-2
CDR3: CASSQGGAVSGRFSYNEQFF
DNA: TGTGCCAGCAGCCAAGGAGGGGCCGTAAGCGGGAGGTTTTCCTACAATGAGCAGTTCTTC